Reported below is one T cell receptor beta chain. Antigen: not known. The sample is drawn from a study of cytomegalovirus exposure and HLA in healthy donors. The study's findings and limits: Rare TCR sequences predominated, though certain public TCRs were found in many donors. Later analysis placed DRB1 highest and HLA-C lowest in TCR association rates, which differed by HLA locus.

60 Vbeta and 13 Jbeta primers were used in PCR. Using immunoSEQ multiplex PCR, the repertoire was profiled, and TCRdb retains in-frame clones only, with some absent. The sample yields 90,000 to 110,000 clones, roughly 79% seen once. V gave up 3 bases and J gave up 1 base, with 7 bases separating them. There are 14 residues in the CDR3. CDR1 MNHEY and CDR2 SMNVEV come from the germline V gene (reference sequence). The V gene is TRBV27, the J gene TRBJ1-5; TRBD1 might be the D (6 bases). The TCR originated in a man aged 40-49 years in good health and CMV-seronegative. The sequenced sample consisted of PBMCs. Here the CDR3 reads CASSFTGSNQPQHF. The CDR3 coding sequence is TGTGCCAGCAGTTTTACAGGGAGCAATCAGCCCCAGCATTTT.